This TCR beta chain was profiled in a study of shared clonotypes between healthy human individuals. Regarding the study as a whole: Investigators expected sequencing depth to affect clonotype sharing among donors.

The unsorted PBMC replicate PCRs were performed with about 290 ng DNA, roughly 30,000 T cell genomes. The data were produced by immunoSEQ multiplex PCR, yet TCRdb's version contains in-frame clones alone and is incomplete. The sample carries about half a million clones, 75% to 80% recorded once. Donors comprised healthy HIV-negative adults lacking recent acute infections or vaccinations. Caucasian adults living in Nashville, Tennessee, provided all samples. This clone was seen a single time. Its antigen remains unidentified. V was trimmed by 6 bases and J by 12 bases, leaving 23 bases between them. Germline-derived CDR1 and CDR2 are ENHRY and SYGVKD. The CDR3 consists of 14 residues.

The V call is TRBV10-3, the J call TRBJ1-2; the D gene is possibly TRBD1 (5 bases). Sequencing was done on a sample of PBMCs. This receptor was obtained from a woman aged 40 to 50 in good health. Some clones in this sample may be carry-over from other donors' samples. In DNA form, the CDR3 reads TGTGCCATCAGCACCGCTGGGGGTAAAAGGTTCGACACCTTC. Translated: CAISTAGGKRFDTF.